This TCR beta chain derives from a study of blood T cell repertoires in COVID-19. As originally analysed: Reference gene primer amplification gave estimated nucleated cell counts. Some clones are missing from TCRdb's copy, which holds only in-frame ones; the method was immunoSEQ multiplex PCR. V and J calls and clone size are as listed in that table; D and trimming were resolved from the DNA. The data contain 180,000 or so clones, approximately 85% of them singletons. This clone was observed a few times. Sequenced input: peripheral blood. This clonotype originated in a woman older than 75 with acute or convalescent COVID-19.

CDR3 coding DNA: TGTGCCAGCTCACCACCGGGCAACTACGAGCAGTACTTC. The encoded protein is CASSPPGNYEQYF. The chain couples TRBV18 to TRBJ2-7; D remains ambiguous. CDR3 length: 13 residues. V lost 0 bases and J 3 bases, leaving 6 bases between the germline ends. The germline V gene encodes CDR1 KGHSH and CDR2 LQKENI.